A single T cell receptor beta chain is shown here with its context. TCRdb's copy holds only in-frame clones and misses some; the assay was immunoSEQ multiplex PCR. The sample shows just under 80,000 clones, just over 90% of them seen only once. These data belong to a study of T cell changes during pregnancy in multiple sclerosis. CDR1 is WSHSY and CDR2 is SAAADI in the germline V gene. The CDR3 runs to 14 residues. The germline V and J ends were trimmed by 7 bases and 0 bases, with 12 bases remaining between them. The TCR sequence derives from a female donor in good health, enrolled as a control in a pregnancy study. This chain uses TRBV10-2 with TRBJ1-1; D may be TRBD1 (6 bases). The material was peripheral blood, obtained in the second trimester of pregnancy. The CDR3: CASTLTGMNTEAFF. The DNA for the CDR3 is TGCGCCAGCACCTTGACAGGAATGAACACTGAAGCTTTCTTT.